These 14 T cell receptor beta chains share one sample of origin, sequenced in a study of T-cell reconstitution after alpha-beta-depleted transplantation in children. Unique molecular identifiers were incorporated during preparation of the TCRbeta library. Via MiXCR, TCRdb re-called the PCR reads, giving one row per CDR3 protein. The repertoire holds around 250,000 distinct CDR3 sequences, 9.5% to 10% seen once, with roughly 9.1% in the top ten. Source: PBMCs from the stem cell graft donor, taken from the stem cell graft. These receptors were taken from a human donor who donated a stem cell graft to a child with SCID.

CDR3 sequence: CATSRDRVSGNTIYF. The DNA for the CDR3 is TGTGCCACCAGCAGAGATCGGGTCTCTGGAAACACCATATATTTT. The chain uses TRBV15 and TRBJ1-3; D gene ambiguous. Germline V gene lookup returns CDR1 LNHNV and CDR2 YYDKDF (reference sequence). V lost 0 bases, J lost 0 bases, and 6 bases lay in between. There are 15 residues in the CDR3.

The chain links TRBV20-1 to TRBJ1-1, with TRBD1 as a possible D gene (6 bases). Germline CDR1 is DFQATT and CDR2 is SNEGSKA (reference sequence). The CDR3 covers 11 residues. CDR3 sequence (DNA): TGCAGAACTGGACAGTTCTCTGAAGCTTTCTTT. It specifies CRTGQFSEAFF.

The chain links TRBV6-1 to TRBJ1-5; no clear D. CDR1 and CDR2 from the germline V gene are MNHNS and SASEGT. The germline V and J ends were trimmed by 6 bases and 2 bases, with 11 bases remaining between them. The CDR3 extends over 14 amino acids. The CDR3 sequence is CASRPGYGNQPQHF. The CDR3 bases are TGTGCCAGCAGACCTGGTTACGGCAATCAGCCCCAGCATTTT.

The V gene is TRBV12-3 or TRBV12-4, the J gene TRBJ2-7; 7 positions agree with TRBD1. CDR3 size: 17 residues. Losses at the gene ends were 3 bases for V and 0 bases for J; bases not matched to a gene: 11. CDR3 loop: CASSLGRGGPSSYEQYF. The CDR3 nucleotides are TGTGCCAGCAGTTTGGGAAGAGGGGGCCCGAGCTCCTACGAGCAGTACTTC.

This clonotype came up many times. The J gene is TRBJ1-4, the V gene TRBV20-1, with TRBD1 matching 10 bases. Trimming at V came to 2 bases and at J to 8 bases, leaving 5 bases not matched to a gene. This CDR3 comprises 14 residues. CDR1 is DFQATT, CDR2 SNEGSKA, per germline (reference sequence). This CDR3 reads CSARRTGGQEKLFF. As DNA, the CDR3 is TGCAGTGCTAGAAGGACAGGGGGTCAAGAAAAACTGTTTTTT.

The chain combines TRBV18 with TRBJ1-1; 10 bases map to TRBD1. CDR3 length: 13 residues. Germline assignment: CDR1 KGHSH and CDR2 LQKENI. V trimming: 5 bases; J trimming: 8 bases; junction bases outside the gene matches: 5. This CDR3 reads CASSGTGASEAFF. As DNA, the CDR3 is TGTGCCAGCTCAGGGACAGGGGCTTCAGAAGCTTTCTTT.

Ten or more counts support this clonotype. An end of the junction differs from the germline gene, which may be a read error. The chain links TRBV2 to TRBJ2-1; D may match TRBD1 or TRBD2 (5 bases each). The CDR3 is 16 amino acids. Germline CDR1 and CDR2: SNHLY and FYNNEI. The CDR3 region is CASSGGGKGLMDEQFF. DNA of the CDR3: TGTGCCAGTAGTGGGGGTGGGAAGGGTCTAATGGATGAGCAGTTCTTC.

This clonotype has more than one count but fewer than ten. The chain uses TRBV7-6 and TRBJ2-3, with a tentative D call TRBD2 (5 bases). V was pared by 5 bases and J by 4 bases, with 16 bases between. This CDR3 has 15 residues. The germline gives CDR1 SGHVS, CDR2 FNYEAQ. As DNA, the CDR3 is TGTGCCAGCAGCCCGACACTAGGTGGCCCAGATACGCAGTATTTT. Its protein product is CASSPTLGGPDTQYF.

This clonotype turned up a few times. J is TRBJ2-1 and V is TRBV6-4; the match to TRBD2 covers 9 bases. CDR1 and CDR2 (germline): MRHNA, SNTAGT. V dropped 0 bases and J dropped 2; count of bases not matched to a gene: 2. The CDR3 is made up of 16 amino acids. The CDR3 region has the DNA TGTGCCAGCAGTGACTCAGGCGGGGGGGCCTACAATGAGCAGTTCTTC. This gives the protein CASSDSGGGAYNEQFF.

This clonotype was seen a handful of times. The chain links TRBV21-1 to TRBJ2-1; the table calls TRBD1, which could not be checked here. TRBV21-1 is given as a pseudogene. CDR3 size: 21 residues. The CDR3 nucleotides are TGTGCCAGCAGCATATCGTGGGTGGGGCAGCACACCTCGAAAAACTACAATGAGCAGTTCTTC. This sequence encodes CASSISWVGQHTSKNYNEQFF.

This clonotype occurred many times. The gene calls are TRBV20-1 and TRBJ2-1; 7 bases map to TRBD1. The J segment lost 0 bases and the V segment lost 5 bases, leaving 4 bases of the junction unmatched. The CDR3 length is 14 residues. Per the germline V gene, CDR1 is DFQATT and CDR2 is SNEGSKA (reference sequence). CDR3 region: CSAAAGGSYNEQFF. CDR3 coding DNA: TGCAGTGCTGCCGCAGGGGGCTCCTACAATGAGCAGTTCTTC.

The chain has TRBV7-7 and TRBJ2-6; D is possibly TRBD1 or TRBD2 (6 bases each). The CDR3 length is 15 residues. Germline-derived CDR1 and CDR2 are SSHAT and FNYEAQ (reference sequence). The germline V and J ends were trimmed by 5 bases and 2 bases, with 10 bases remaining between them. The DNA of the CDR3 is TGTGCCAGCAGCCCCGGGGGCACTGGGGCCAACGTCCTGACTTTC. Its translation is CASSPGGTGANVLTF.

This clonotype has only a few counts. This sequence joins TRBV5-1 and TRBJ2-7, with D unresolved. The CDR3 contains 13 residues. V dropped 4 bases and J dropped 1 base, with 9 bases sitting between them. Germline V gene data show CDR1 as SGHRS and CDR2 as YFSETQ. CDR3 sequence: CASSTDGSYEQYF. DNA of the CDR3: TGCGCCAGCAGCACGGACGGTTCCTACGAGCAGTACTTC.

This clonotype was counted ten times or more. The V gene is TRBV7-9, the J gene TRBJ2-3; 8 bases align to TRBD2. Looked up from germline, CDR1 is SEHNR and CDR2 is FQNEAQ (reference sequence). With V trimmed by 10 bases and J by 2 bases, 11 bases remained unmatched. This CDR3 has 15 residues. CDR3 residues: CAIGSGGGTTDTQYF. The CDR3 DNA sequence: TGTGCCATCGGGAGCGGGGGAGGAACCACAGATACGCAGTATTTT.